This is a list of T cell receptor beta chains from one sample in a study of Graves' ophthalmopathy and Graves' hyperthyroidism. MiXCR was run by TCRdb on the multiplex PCR reads, yielding one entry per CDR3 protein. Counted here are 170,000 or so distinct CDR3 sequences, approximately 40% occurring once; the ten biggest clones make up about 5.8%. Sequencing used peripheral blood. The source is a woman between 40 and 50 years old with Graves' ophthalmopathy. The conserved cysteine and the conserved F or W are not part of the CDR3 here. Fields, in order: J gene, V gene, CDR3 length, CDR3 protein.

>TRBJ2-7|TRBV6-4|11
ASNLAATYEQY
>TRBJ1-2|TRBV7-2|12
ASSLVWANYGYT
>TRBJ2-5|TRBV6-1|13
ASGTGVLDQETQY
>TRBJ2-7|TRBV5-1|15
ASSLASGRPQDYEQY
>TRBJ1-6|TRBV28|12
ASSSLVLGSPLH
>TRBJ1-2|TRBV29-1|11
SVSSGTAYGYT
>TRBJ2-7|TRBV12-3/TRBV12-4|11
ASSLQGGPEQY
>TRBJ2-5|TRBV18|12
ASSPQGATETQY
>TRBJ1-2|TRBV10-3|12
AISESPQVYGYT
>TRBJ1-1|TRBV6-1|11
ASYRHPGTEAF
>TRBJ2-5|TRBV11-2|15
ASSLVRLAGFQETQY
>TRBJ1-1|TRBV6-1|12
ASSERELNTEAF
>TRBJ1-5|TRBV6-2/TRBV6-3|13
ASSPGGLGNQPQH
>TRBJ2-5|TRBV27|12
ASMAETGGETQY
>TRBJ1-1|TRBV6-4|16
ASLAWVGRGGSYTEAF
>TRBJ1-1|TRBV6-1|8
ASTYTEAF
>TRBJ1-1|TRBV20-1|12
SVANQQGDTEAF
>TRBJ2-6|TRBV19|13
ASSRWESGANVLT
>TRBJ1-6|TRBV28|12
ASSLSVGNSPLH
>TRBJ1-6|TRBV7-3|11
ASSARQGTPLH
>TRBJ1-1|TRBV6-5|14
ASSHTAGGGTSEAF
>TRBJ2-7|TRBV6-5|10
ASSYSGQGLY
>TRBJ2-3|TRBV20-1|13
SARSGGTPTDTQY
>TRBJ1-1|TRBV12-3/TRBV12-4|12
ATGSTLGANEAF
>TRBJ1-1|TRBV11-2|13
ASSSRGGRRGEAF
>TRBJ2-5|TRBV7-2|10
ASSYYQETQY
>TRBJ2-7|TRBV7-2|13
ASSPPAGGLYEQY
>TRBJ1-6|TRBV19|13
ASRPSRGNNSPLH
>TRBJ2-7|TRBV6-2/TRBV6-3|12
ASSYRGQRLEQY
>TRBJ2-5|TRBV6-2/TRBV6-3|12
ASSSYRVQETQY
>TRBJ1-2|TRBV28|11
ASTGQGSYGYT
>TRBJ1-5|TRBV6-5|13
ASSSGTLSNQPQH
>TRBJ1-2|TRBV6-1|12
ASSEIGRPFGYT
>TRBJ2-6|TRBV27|17
ASSLRTSGRLAGANVLT
>TRBJ2-5|TRBV7-8|13
ASSSSTTGGETQY
>TRBJ2-7|TRBV28|12
ASSLPPSLSEQY